A selection of T cell receptor beta chains follows, all from one sample in a study of cytomegalovirus exposure and HLA in healthy donors. Data came from immunoSEQ multiplex PCR; TCRdb stores just in-frame clones and leaves some out. The table records some 190,000 clones, 81% of them present only once. What was sequenced was PBMCs. The receptors come from a man aged 18 to 30 in good health and CMV-seronegative. Both conserved end residues are part of each CDR3.

TRBJ1-6 TRBV9 CASSVYDSPRRSPLHF
TRBJ1-1 TRBV19 CASSSTGTGAFPNTEAFF
TRBJ2-5 TRBV11-2 CASSLRADQETQYF
TRBJ2-1 TRBV11-2 CASSSTEQFF
TRBJ2-7 TRBV5-1 CASSLDLARSYEQYF
TRBJ1-2 TRBV7-6 CASSSQGYGYTF
TRBJ1-1 TRBV28 CASSLLGRGAFF
TRBJ1-1 TRBV11-2 CASSLGALGPEAFF
TRBJ2-5 TRBV6-6 CASSYGGTSRETQYF
TRBJ2-5 TRBV20-1 CSASPPETQYF
TRBJ1-2 TRBV7-9 CASSLSQNYGYTF
TRBJ2-5 TRBV9 CASSDSGRPQETQYF
TRBJ2-3 TRBV7-3 CASSLTKPDTQYF
TRBJ2-1 TRBV11-3 CASSSWGHNNEQFF
TRBJ2-7 TRBV27 CASSFIQSHEQYF
TRBJ2-1 TRBV5-1 CASSNASGRNNEQFF
TRBJ1-3 TRBV4-1 CASSQDRGASGNTIYF
TRBJ2-1 TRBV5-1 CASSDSAANEQFF
TRBJ2-3 TRBV19 CARWDRCTDTQYF
TRBJ1-1 TRBV4-1 CASSKDRARTEAFF
TRBJ1-6 TRBV2 CASMAQAYNSPLHF
NA TRBV2 CASRGTGGTYEQYF
TRBJ1-1 TRBV14 CASSQRGTEAFF
TRBJ1-2 TRBV7-9 CASNQRTGEDGGYTF
TRBJ1-3 TRBV10-3 CAMGRDRGRGNTIYF
TRBJ2-1 TRBV28 CASKKGTTDEQFF
TRBJ2-7 TRBV11-2 CASSFGGAAYEQYF
NA TRBV7-8 CASSLGLARGYEQYF
TRBJ2-3 TRBV5-4 CASSSPGADTQYF
TRBJ2-5 TRBV13 CASSPAGTSGPQETQYF
TRBJ2-7 TRBV27 CASMFRGREGPYEQYF
TRBJ2-7 TRBV30 CAWTKGGSSYEQYF
TRBJ2-1 TRBV7-6 CASSYTSGTNEQFF
TRBJ2-1 TRBV7-9 CASLPSGRGNEQFF
TRBJ2-3 TRBV5-5 CASSLRATSSTDTQYF
TRBJ1-2 TRBV18 CASSPRVWGTAPNGYTF
TRBJ2-1 TRBV11-3 CASSPRDRVNEQFF
TRBJ2-5 TRBV12-5 CASGLRGGETQYF
TRBJ2-7 TRBV15 CATSRFLAGGPIGEQYF
TRBJ2-7 TRBV2 CASRDTGGTYEQYF
TRBJ1-1 TRBV19 CASSSGGVWTEAFF
TRBJ2-7 TRBV30 CAWGTGYEQYF
TRBJ1-4 TRBV9 CASSVGTGATNEKLFF
TRBJ2-7 TRBV19 CASSINPNRDEQYF
TRBJ1-6 TRBV9 CASSPRQGTGSPLHF
TRBJ2-3 TRBV7-9 CASSLFLTTSTDTQYF
TRBJ1-1 TRBV6-5 CASSYSKGRGPTEAFF
TRBJ2-2 TRBV7-6 CASSHRGDGTHRELFF